Below, 9 T cell receptor beta chains from the same sample are listed, as sequenced in a study of cytomegalovirus exposure and HLA in healthy donors. PCR employed 60 Vbeta and 13 Jbeta primers. The data were produced by immunoSEQ multiplex PCR, yet TCRdb's version contains in-frame clones alone and is incomplete. Of around 90,000 clones in the sample, 86% were seen once. Material for sequencing was PBMCs. The source is a man younger than 45 in good health and CMV-seropositive.

The J gene is TRBJ2-7, the V gene TRBV28; tentatively, D is TRBD1 (5 bases). Looked up from germline, CDR1 is MDHEN and CDR2 is SYDVKM. With 8 bases removed from V and 2 bases from J, the gap between germline ends came to 13 bases. The CDR3 is 13 amino acids. CDR3 nucleotide sequence: TGTGCCAGCCTTTCGGACAAGACCTACGAGCAGTACTTC. It is translated as CASLSDKTYEQYF.

This clone has only a few counts. V gene TRBV25-1 combines with J gene TRBJ2-1; a weak D match, TRBD2 (5 bases). The V and J ends lost 4 bases and 5 bases respectively, with 12 bases between them. Germline CDR1 reads MGHDK; CDR2 reads SYGVNS. This CDR3 has 14 amino acids. The CDR3 loop reads CASSALQRNNEQFF. CDR3 sequence (DNA): TGTGCCAGCAGTGCCCTTCAGCGGAACAATGAGCAGTTCTTC. Complete variable domain (other parts from reference TRBV25-1 and TRBJ2-1): EADIYQTPRYLVIGTGKKITLECSQTMGHDKMYWYQQDPGMELHLIHYSYGVNSTEKGDLSSESTVSRIRTEHFPLTLESARPSHTSQYLCASSALQRNNEQFFGPGTRLTVL.

V gene TRBV2 combines with J gene TRBJ2-7; 7 bases fit TRBD1. Losses at the gene ends were 2 bases for V and 2 bases for J; bases not matched to a gene: 6. This CDR3 spans 15 amino acids. Germline-derived CDR1 and CDR2 are SNHLY and FYNNEI. CDR3 in DNA: TGTGCCAGCAGTGAAAGGGGGCAGGCTACCTACGAGCAGTACTTC. Protein: CASSERGQATYEQYF.

This clone appeared once. The genes are TRBV6-1 and TRBJ2-3; 7 nucleotides match TRBD1. In germline, CDR1 is MNHNS, CDR2 SASEGT. Trimming removed 8 bases from V and 5 bases from J; junction bases left unmatched: 10. The CDR3 length is 14 residues. CDR3 region: CASRDRASKDTQYF. CDR3 sequence (DNA): TGTGCCAGCCGAGACAGGGCTAGTAAAGATACGCAGTATTTT.

The chain uses TRBV6-5 and TRBJ2-7; 9 bases map to TRBD1. The CDR3 runs to 13 residues. The V segment lost 6 bases and the J segment 3 bases; nucleotides outside the gene matches: 3. Germline lookup yields CDR1 MNHEY and CDR2 SVGAGI. Here the CDR3 DNA reads TGTGCCAGCAGCCGACAGGGGGTCTACGAGCAGTACTTC. It translates to CASSRQGVYEQYF.

The rearrangement uses TRBV6-5 and TRBJ1-1, with 12 bases matching TRBD1. The ends lost 6 bases at V and 1 base at J; junction bases unmatched: 3. Germline CDR1 is MNHEY and CDR2 is SVGAGI. This CDR3 is built from 15 residues. The CDR3 DNA reads as TGTGCCAGCAGGGGACAGGGGGCCGGGAACACTGAAGCTTTCTTT. Its translation: CASRGQGAGNTEAFF.

The chain links TRBV2 to TRBJ1-2; D gene unclear. V was trimmed by 3 bases and J by 8 bases, leaving 10 bases between them. Germline assignment: CDR1 SNHLY and CDR2 FYNNEI. This CDR3 region has 12 residues. The CDR3 nucleotides read TGTGCCAGCAGTGAGGGAGGTCGGGGCTACACCTTC. Encoded protein: CASSEGGRGYTF.

The table lists this clone with a few counts. The CDR3 reads CASSVGLDYYLETQYF. CDR3 DNA: TGCGCCAGCAGCGTGGGACTCGATTATTACTTGGAGACCCAGTACTTC. This chain uses TRBV5-1 with TRBJ2-5; TRBD2 might be the D (6 bases). Germline assignment: CDR1 SGHRS and CDR2 YFSETQ. The CDR3 totals 16 residues. The V end was cut by 4 bases, the J end by 5 bases, with 21 bases between.

The CDR3 protein is CASSQDRGLNQPQHF. The CDR3 DNA is TGCGCCAGCAGCCAAGATCGGGGACTCAATCAGCCCCAGCATTTT. V is TRBV4-1 and J is TRBJ1-5; a weak D match, TRBD1 (5 bases). This CDR3 has 15 residues. V lost 0 bases and J lost 3, with 9 bases in between. CDR1 and CDR2 from the germline V gene are MGHRA and YSYEKL.